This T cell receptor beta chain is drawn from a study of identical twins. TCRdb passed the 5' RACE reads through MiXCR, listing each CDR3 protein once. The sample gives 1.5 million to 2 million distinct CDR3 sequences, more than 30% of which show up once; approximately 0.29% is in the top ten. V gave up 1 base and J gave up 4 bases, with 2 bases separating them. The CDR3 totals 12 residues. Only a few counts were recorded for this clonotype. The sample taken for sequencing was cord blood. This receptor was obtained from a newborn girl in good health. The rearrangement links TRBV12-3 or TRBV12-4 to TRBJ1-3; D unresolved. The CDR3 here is CASSLVGNTIYF. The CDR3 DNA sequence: TGTGCCAGCAGTTTAGTGGGAAACACCATATATTTT.